A single sample gave rise to the 28 T cell receptor beta chains below, sequenced in a study of T cells in Graves' hyperthyroidism and ophthalmopathy. The source material, RNA transcripts, was used to amplify TCR beta CDR3 regions. An initial round of RT-PCR targeting the TCR CDR3 relied on the HTBI primer set. TCRdb reprocessed the multiplex PCR reads with MiXCR, giving one entry per CDR3 protein. The profile shows around 600,000 distinct CDR3 sequences, 13% to 15% of them singletons. Specimen: blood. These receptor sequences come from a young woman with Graves' ophthalmopathy.

This clonotype was observed many times. In nucleotides, the CDR3 is TGCGCCAGCAGCTTGGCCCCCCCACAAGAGACCCAGTACTTC. Amino acids: CASSLAPPQETQYF. V and J are TRBV5-1 and TRBJ2-5; no firm D call. V was clipped by 0 bases and J by 2 bases, with 8 bases between them. The CDR3 totals 14 residues. CDR1 SGHRS and CDR2 YFSETQ come from the germline V gene.

On this clonotype: Relative to the germline gene, one junction end is altered; a read error may explain this. The V call is TRBV27, the J call TRBJ1-5, with 7 positions matching TRBD1. CDR1 is MNHEY, CDR2 SMNVEV, per germline (reference sequence). The CDR3 runs to 15 residues. The DNA for the CDR3 is TGTGCCAGCGGTTTCCAGGGGGGGATGTTCCAGCTCCAGCATTTT. Protein product: CASGFQGGMFQLQHF.

This clonotype was seen more than once but under ten times. This chain uses TRBV19 with TRBJ2-3; 8 bases agree with TRBD1. Germline V gives CDR1 LNHDA, CDR2 SQIVND (reference sequence). V dropped 7 bases and J dropped 2; count of bases not matched to a gene: 5. The CDR3 length is 14 residues. The CDR3 sequence: CASTPTGDTDTQYF. CDR3 nucleotide sequence: TGTGCCAGTACCCCGACAGGGGACACAGATACGCAGTATTTT.

This clonotype was seen at least ten times. The rearrangement uses TRBV18 and TRBJ2-7; possibly TRBD1 or TRBD2 for D (5 bases each). The germline V and J ends were trimmed by 8 bases and 1 base, with 12 bases remaining between them. CDR1 and CDR2 from the germline V gene are KGHSH and LQKENI. The CDR3 covers 13 residues. CDR3 in DNA: TGTGCCAGCAGCGCAGGGACGTCCTACGAGCAGTACTTC. It specifies CASSAGTSYEQYF.

The rearrangement joins TRBV5-4 to TRBJ2-2; either TRBD1 or TRBD2 may supply D (6 bases each). V was trimmed by 0 bases and J by 7 bases, leaving 10 bases between them. CDR3 length: 14 amino acids. Germline CDR1 is SGHNT and CDR2 is YYREEE (reference sequence). CDR3 residues: CASSLAKGGGELFF. The CDR3 nucleotides read TGTGCCAGCAGCTTGGCCAAGGGGGGCGGGGAGCTGTTTTTT.

This clonotype appeared many times. The chain couples TRBV11-2 to TRBJ2-7, with D possibly matching TRBD1 (6 bases). From germline, CDR1 is SGHAT and CDR2 FQNNGV. The CDR3 consists of 14 residues. Trimming removed 3 bases from V and 7 bases from J, with 16 bases in between. The CDR3 bases are TGTGCCAGCAGCTTTGAACAGGGTAAGGAGGAGCAGTACTTC. This sequence encodes CASSFEQGKEEQYF.

V is TRBV6-5 and J is TRBJ2-1; 8 nucleotides line up with TRBD2. This CDR3 contains 15 residues. J lost 4 bases, V lost 2 bases, and 4 bases had no gene match. Germline values: CDR1 MNHEY, CDR2 SVGAGI. The CDR3 DNA follows: TGTGCCAGCAGTTACCGGGAGGGCCGTTACAATGAGCAGTTCTTC. Residues: CASSYREGRYNEQFF.

This clonotype appeared many times. The chain employs TRBV28 and TRBJ2-1; 7 bases are a match to TRBD2. V dropped 3 bases and J dropped 6; count of bases not matched to a gene: 11. Germline CDR1 reads MDHEN; CDR2 reads SYDVKM. The CDR3 length is 16 residues. The CDR3 nucleotides read TGTGCCAGCAGTTTGCGGGTAGCGGGTGGTTCCAATGAGCAGTTCTTC. This sequence encodes CASSLRVAGGSNEQFF. Supplemented by reference TRBV28 and TRBJ2-1, the full variable domain reads DVKVTQSSRYLVKRTGEKVFLECVQDMDHENMFWYRQDPGLGLRLIYFSYDVKMKEKGDIPEGYSVSREKKERFSLILESASTNQTSMYLCASSLRVAGGSNEQFFGPGTRLTVL.

This clonotype was counted many times. This CDR3 reads CASKLTGKKNYEQYF. In DNA form, the CDR3 reads TGCGCCAGCAAGTTGACGGGAAAGAAAAACTACGAGCAGTACTTC. J is TRBJ2-7 and V is TRBV10-1; maybe TRBD2 (5 bases). Per the germline V gene, CDR1 is WNHNN and CDR2 is SYGVQD (reference sequence). Trimming stripped 7 bases from V and 3 bases from J, with 19 bases between. This CDR3 spans 15 amino acids.

This clonotype was seen repeatedly, ten times or more. The rearrangement joins TRBV27 to TRBJ1-1; 8 bases are shared with TRBD1. The CDR3 is 15 residues long. CDR1 and CDR2 (germline): MNHEY, SMNVEV (reference sequence). J lost 4 bases, V lost 7 bases, and 11 bases had no gene match. As DNA, the CDR3 is TGTGCCAGCAACTCCCAGGGGGCGCGTGGCACTGAAGCTTTCTTT. Translated, it gives CASNSQGARGTEAFF.

The V gene is TRBV7-9, the J gene TRBJ1-6; D might be TRBD1 (5 bases). Germline CDR1 SEHNR, CDR2 FQNEAQ (reference sequence). This CDR3 contains 16 residues. V lost 4 bases, J lost 0 bases, and 10 bases lay in between. The CDR3: CASSSTGTSYNSPLHF. CDR3 DNA: TGTGCCAGCAGCTCCACCGGGACCTCCTATAATTCACCCCTCCACTTT.

This clonotype was picked up many times. CDR3 loop: CASSGPLGLAGGPYNEQFF. CDR3 coding DNA: TGTGCCAGCAGTGGTCCCTTAGGACTAGCGGGAGGGCCGTACAATGAGCAGTTCTTC. The chain recombines TRBV25-1 with TRBJ2-1; TRBD2 aligns across 15 bases. The CDR3 spans 19 residues. Per the germline V gene, CDR1 is MGHDK and CDR2 is SYGVNS. After removal of 4 bases from V and 4 bases from J, the junction contained 11 bases not matched to a gene.

The sample holds many counts of this clonotype. This chain uses TRBV6-1 with TRBJ1-2; perhaps TRBD1 as D (6 bases). The CDR3 sequence is 14 residues long. Trimming left V 7 bases short and J 7 bases short, with 19 bases between. Germline CDR1 and CDR2: MNHNS and SASEGT. CDR3 in DNA: TGTGCCAGCACCACACAAGGGGGACAAACTGGCTACACCTTC. This gives the protein CASTTQGGQTGYTF.

The sample holds many counts of this clonotype. The genes are TRBV7-3 and TRBJ1-1; weak D call: TRBD1 (5 bases). Germline CDR1 is SGHTA and CDR2 is FQGTGA. The CDR3 spans 18 residues. The germline V and J ends were trimmed by 0 bases and 4 bases, with 21 bases remaining between them. The CDR3 bases are TGTGCCAGCAGCTTAACGTGGGGGAACTTTCGGGAGAGCACTGAAGCTTTCTTT. As protein: CASSLTWGNFRESTEAFF.

This clonotype was recorded at least ten times. The chain recombines TRBV28 with TRBJ1-2, with 10 nucleotides matching TRBD1. Unmatched junction bases numbered 9, after V lost 4 bases and J lost 4 bases. The CDR3 consists of 16 residues. Germline V lookup: CDR1 MDHEN, CDR2 SYDVKM. The CDR3 sequence is CASSSPAGTGAYGYTF. CDR3 sequence (DNA): TGTGCCAGCAGTTCCCCAGCCGGGACAGGGGCCTATGGCTACACCTTC.

The chain combines TRBV5-1 with TRBJ2-2; the D gene could be TRBD1 or TRBD2 (6 bases each). The CDR3 sequence is 16 residues long. Germline V gives CDR1 SGHRS, CDR2 YFSETQ. V lost 10 bases and J 0 bases, leaving 19 bases between the germline ends. The CDR3 sequence: CACGTLPLSNTGELFF. CDR3 bases: TGCGCCTGCGGGACACTTCCCCTATCGAACACCGGGGAGCTGTTTTTT.

The chain couples TRBV15 to TRBJ2-7; 12 bases map to TRBD2. Per the germline V gene, CDR1 is LNHNV and CDR2 is YYDKDF (reference sequence). J gave up 0 bases and V 1 base, and 1 base lay outside the gene matches. The CDR3 runs to 16 residues. Here the CDR3 DNA reads TGTGCCACCAGCAGAGCGGGACTAGCGGGCTCCTACGAGCAGTACTTC. This encodes CATSRAGLAGSYEQYF.

This clonotype was seen ten or more times. CDR3 sequence: CASTPGRYEQYF. The CDR3 region has the DNA TGTGCCAGCACCCCCGGGCGGTACGAGCAGTACTTC. V gene TRBV7-2 combines with J gene TRBJ2-7; the D is unclear. The V gene's germline CDR1 is SGHTA and CDR2 FQGNSA. CDR3 size: 12 residues. V lost 7 bases to trimming and J lost 4 bases, with 11 bases between them.

CDR3 amino acids: CSARVRGFSYEQYF. The CDR3 region has the DNA TGCAGTGCTAGAGTGAGGGGGTTCTCCTACGAGCAGTACTTC. This chain uses TRBV20-1 with TRBJ2-7; tentative D call: TRBD1 (6 bases). The germline V gene has CDR1 DFQATT and CDR2 SNEGSKA (reference sequence). Trimming shortened V by 1 base and J by 0 bases, and 10 bases separated the two germline ends. This CDR3 region has 14 residues.

The V call is TRBV19, the J call TRBJ2-7; TRBD2 agrees at 11 bases. Germline CDR1 reads LNHDA; CDR2 reads SQIVND (reference sequence). This CDR3 contains 15 residues. J gave up 0 bases and V 6 bases, and 4 bases lay outside the gene matches. CDR3 nucleotides: TGTGCCAGTAGATTCGGGACTAGCGGCTCCTACGAGCAGTACTTC. Its protein is CASRFGTSGSYEQYF.

This clonotype was counted ten times or more. CDR3 in amino acids: CASSYSTPPAHSTDTQYF. The CDR3 DNA follows: TGTGCCAGCAGTTACTCGACCCCCCCGGCGCATAGCACAGATACGCAGTATTTT. V gene TRBV6-6 combines with J gene TRBJ2-3, with D uncertain. The V gene's germline CDR1 is MNHNY and CDR2 SVGAGI (reference sequence). The CDR3 has 18 residues. The V end was cut by 0 bases, the J end by 0 bases, with 16 bases between.

This clonotype was seen more than once but under ten times. The chain joins TRBV9 to TRBJ1-1, with D possibly TRBD1 on 5 matching bases. Germline CDR1 is SGDLS and CDR2 is YYNGEE. Trimming pared 0 bases from V and 2 bases from J, leaving 14 bases between. CDR3 size: 16 residues. CDR3 coding DNA: TGTGCCAGCAGCGTAGGAATAACTGGGGGAAACACTGAAGCTTTCTTT. It codes for CASSVGITGGNTEAFF.

This clonotype was seen at least ten times. CDR3 in DNA: TGTGCCAGCAGCTTTGTAGGGAGTGGCACAGATACGCAGTATTTT. Translating it yields CASSFVGSGTDTQYF. The J gene is TRBJ2-3, the V gene TRBV7-3, with D perhaps TRBD2 (5 bases). Germline V CDR1 and CDR2: SGHTA, FQGTGA. This CDR3 is built from 15 residues. Trimming stripped 3 bases from V and 1 base from J, with 11 bases between.

There are many counts of this clonotype. The chain carries TRBV2 and TRBJ2-7, with 9 bases matching TRBD2. Germline values: CDR1 SNHLY, CDR2 FYNNEI. Losses at the gene ends were 8 bases for V and 4 bases for J; bases not matched to a gene: 12. The CDR3 length is 15 residues. In DNA form, the CDR3 reads TGTGCCAGCCAGTGGATAGTAGCGGGGGATTACGAGCAGTACTTC. Its protein product is CASQWIVAGDYEQYF. Combining the CDR3 with reference TRBV2 and TRBJ2-7 gives the whole variable domain EPEVTQTPSHQVTQMGQEVILRCVPISNHLYFYWYRQILGQKVEFLVSFYNNEISEKSEIFDDQFSVERPDGSNFTLKIRSTKLEDSAMYFCASQWIVAGDYEQYFGPGTRLTVT.

This clonotype was detected ten times or more. This sequence joins TRBV28 and TRBJ2-6; TRBD2 matches 8 bases. There are 15 residues in the CDR3. The V segment lost 3 bases and the J segment 3 bases; nucleotides outside the gene matches: 1. Germline loops: CDR1 MDHEN, CDR2 SYDVKM. The CDR3 sequence: CASSFGTSGANVLTF. The DNA of the CDR3 is TGTGCCAGCAGTTTCGGGACTAGTGGGGCCAACGTCCTGACTTTC.

This clonotype was recorded many times. The V and J genes are TRBV7-2 and TRBJ2-1; D not certain. V was pared by 2 bases and J by 8 bases, with 13 bases between. This CDR3 comprises 14 residues. Germline values: CDR1 SGHTA, CDR2 FQGNSA. CDR3 coding DNA: TGTGCCAGCAGCTTAATGTTTAGCCAGGATGAGCAGTTCTTC. Protein: CASSLMFSQDEQFF.

This clonotype came up a few times. J is TRBJ2-2 and V is TRBV11-2; D call uncertain. The germline gives CDR1 SGHAT, CDR2 FQNNGV. V was shortened by 5 bases and J by 5 bases, with 12 bases between the two germline ends. This CDR3 comprises 14 residues. The CDR3 DNA reads TGTGCCAGCAGCCCTTTACGTAGGACCGGGGAGCTGTTTTTT. Translation: CASSPLRRTGELFF.

This chain uses TRBV5-1 with TRBJ2-6; D gene unclear. Trimming stripped 4 bases from V and 0 bases from J, with 8 bases between. CDR3 length equals 15 residues. Germline CDR1 SGHRS, CDR2 YFSETQ. The CDR3 loop reads CASSILLSGANVLTF. CDR3 DNA: TGCGCCAGCAGCATCCTCCTCTCTGGGGCCAACGTCCTGACTTTC.